These 21 T cell receptor beta chains share one sample of origin, sequenced in a study of cytomegalovirus exposure and HLA in healthy donors. PCR was performed using 60 Vbeta and 13 Jbeta primers. Libraries were prepared by immunoSEQ multiplex PCR; TCRdb keeps only in-frame clonotypes and omits some of them. The sample has approximately 110,000 clones, about four fifths seen once. Sequencing input: PBMCs. The receptors here all came from a man aged 25 to 40 in good health and CMV-seropositive.

The V and J genes are TRBV4-1 and TRBJ1-5; perhaps TRBD1 as D (5 bases). Germline values: CDR1 MGHRA, CDR2 YSYEKL. This CDR3 is built from 15 residues. V gave up 0 bases and J gave up 7 bases, with 13 bases separating them. CDR3 residues: CASSQDGRGRQPQHF. The CDR3 DNA sequence: TGCGCCAGCAGCCAAGATGGGAGGGGCCGACAGCCCCAGCATTTT.

This chain links TRBV11-3 with TRBJ2-7; D unclear. Per germline, CDR1 SGHNT and CDR2 YENEEA. V was clipped by 8 bases and J by 0 bases, with 5 bases between them. The CDR3 covers 11 residues. CDR3 in amino acids: CASSISYEQYF. CDR3 sequence (DNA): TGTGCCAGCTCCATCTCCTACGAGCAGTACTTC.

The rearrangement joins TRBV5-6 to TRBJ2-7; weak D call: TRBD2 (6 bases). CDR3 length equals 15 residues. The V gene lost 5 bases and the J gene lost 1 base, with 16 bases spanning the gap. CDR1 and CDR2 from the germline V gene are SGHDT and YYEEEE. This CDR3 reads CASRGGGGESYEQYF. The DNA of the CDR3 is TGTGCCAGCAGAGGAGGTGGCGGGGAATCCTACGAGCAGTACTTC.

This clone was detected only once. V and J are TRBV6-6 and TRBJ2-5; a possible D gene is TRBD1 (6 bases). The CDR3 length is 13 residues. V was clipped by 4 bases and J by 5 bases, with 11 bases between them. Germline CDR1 reads MNHNY; CDR2 reads SVGAGI (reference sequence). This chain's CDR3 is CASSLQGEETQYF. CDR3 sequence (DNA): TGTGCCAGCAGTTTACAGGGTGAGGAGACCCAGTACTTC.

This rearrangement joins TRBV15 to TRBJ1-4; the D is unclear. From germline, CDR1 is LNHNV and CDR2 YYDKDF (reference sequence). V lost 0 bases and J lost 4, with 3 bases in between. The CDR3 loop spans 13 amino acids. CDR3 residues: CATSRDRNEKLFF. The CDR3 DNA is TGTGCCACCAGCAGAGACCGTAATGAAAAACTGTTTTTT.

The chain is built from TRBV6-1 and TRBJ2-7; 10 nucleotides align to TRBD1. Germline V lookup: CDR1 MNHNS, CDR2 SASEGT. J gave up 4 bases and V 5 bases, and 8 bases lay outside the gene matches. This CDR3 is built from 15 residues. The CDR3 bases are TGTGCCAGCAGTAAAACGGGACAGGGGTCGTACGAGCAGTACTTC. Translation: CASSKTGQGSYEQYF.

The chain combines TRBV10-3 with TRBJ1-4; D may be TRBD1 (6 bases). Germline CDR1 ENHRY, CDR2 SYGVKD. Trimming shortened V by 2 bases and J by 8 bases, and 12 bases separated the two germline ends. CDR3 length: 14 residues. Written as DNA, the CDR3 is TGTGCCATCAGTGAGAGGGGGGGAGCGGAAAAACTGTTTTTT. It translates to CAISERGGAEKLFF.

CDR3 bases: TGCGCCAGCAGCCTAGGGACTAGCGGCCAAGAGACCCAGTACTTC. Protein product: CASSLGTSGQETQYF. The V call is TRBV4-1, the J call TRBJ2-5, with 11 bases aligning to TRBD2. The CDR3 has 15 residues. The junction had 2 bases not matched to a gene; V was cut back by 4 bases and J by 1 base. Germline V gene sequence: CDR1 MGHRA, CDR2 YSYEKL.

The J gene is TRBJ1-4, the V gene TRBV7-8, with D unresolved. V was clipped by 5 bases and J by 6 bases, with 13 bases between them. The CDR3 is 14 residues long. CDR1 and CDR2 from the germline V gene are SGHVS and FQNEAQ. CDR3 region: CASSHRRGDEKLFF. The CDR3 DNA follows: TGTGCCAGCAGCCACCGGCGGGGTGATGAAAAACTGTTTTTT.

V gene TRBV6-5 combines with J gene TRBJ2-7; 11 positions agree with TRBD2. V shed 7 bases, J shed 2 bases, and the junction held 4 bases outside the gene matches. CDR3 size: 14 residues. Germline V lookup: CDR1 MNHEY, CDR2 SVGAGI. The CDR3 DNA sequence: TGTGCCAGCAAGCTAGCGGGGGGCCCCTACGAGCAGTACTTC. Amino acids: CASKLAGGPYEQYF.

This chain links TRBV7-6 with TRBJ1-4; D might be TRBD1 (5 bases). The CDR3 extends over 15 amino acids. Germline V gene data show CDR1 as SGHVS and CDR2 as FNYEAQ. V lost 3 bases and J 6 bases, leaving 14 bases between the germline ends. CDR3 DNA: TGTGCCAGCAGCTTTACTACAGGCCAAGATGAAAAACTGTTTTTT. Translation: CASSFTTGQDEKLFF.

The rearrangement links TRBV6-5 to TRBJ2-7; 8 nucleotides line up with TRBD1. V dropped 1 base and J dropped 0; count of bases not matched to a gene: 5. CDR3 length: 16 amino acids. Germline CDR1 and CDR2: MNHEY and SVGAGI. CDR3 nucleotides: TGTGCCAGCAGTTACTGGGGACAGGCCAGCTCCTACGAGCAGTACTTC. It specifies CASSYWGQASSYEQYF.

J is TRBJ2-1 and V is TRBV28; no definite D call. The CDR3 covers 15 residues. Germline CDR1 is MDHEN and CDR2 is SYDVKM. V lost 2 bases and J 0 bases, leaving 8 bases between the germline ends. CDR3 amino acids: CASSLGTVSYNEQFF. The CDR3 DNA follows: TGTGCCAGCAGTTTAGGAACAGTCTCCTACAATGAGCAGTTCTTC.

The chain joins TRBV15 to TRBJ2-3; D may be TRBD2 (6 bases). V lost 2 bases and J lost 0, with 18 bases in between. This CDR3 region has 18 residues. The germline CDR1 and CDR2 sequences are LNHNV and YYDKDF (reference sequence). For the CDR3, the DNA is TGTGCCACCAGCAGAAGGGCAGGGAGGTATTCTAGCACAGATACGCAGTATTTT. Amino acids: CATSRRAGRYSSTDTQYF.

This chain connects TRBV19 to TRBJ1-3, with a possible D match to TRBD1 (6 bases). Trimming took 7 bases from V and 3 from J, leaving 16 bases between them. The V gene's germline CDR1 is LNHDA and CDR2 SQIVND (reference sequence). The CDR3 runs 15 residues. CDR3 DNA sequence: TGTGCCAGTACCCCTCGGGGGGCGATTGGAAACACCATATATTTT. It is translated as CASTPRGAIGNTIYF. The full variable domain, its missing parts supplied by reference TRBV19 and TRBJ1-3, is DGGITQSPKYLFRKEGQNVTLSCEQNLNHDAMYWYRQDPGQGLRLIYYSQIVNDFQKGDIAEGYSVSREKKESFPLTVTSAQKNPTAFYLCASTPRGAIGNTIYFGEGSWLTVV.

The chain recombines TRBV5-6 with TRBJ2-7; D remains unclear. The CDR3 runs 13 residues. CDR1 SGHDT and CDR2 YYEEEE come from the germline V gene. The ends were cut back, 0 bases at V and 3 bases at J, with 7 bases in the middle. CDR3 region: CASSLGLFYEQYF. The CDR3 DNA reads TGTGCCAGCAGCTTGGGACTTTTCTACGAGCAGTACTTC.

The V and J genes are TRBV4-2 and TRBJ1-4; unclear D gene. This CDR3 is 15 amino acids long. V lost 0 bases to trimming and J lost 4 bases, with 9 bases between them. CDR1 and CDR2 (germline): LGHNA, YNFKEQ. CDR3 in DNA: TGTGCCAGCAGCCAAGATCTTGGAGATAATGAAAAACTGTTTTTT. Amino acid sequence: CASSQDLGDNEKLFF.

The chain uses TRBV19 and TRBJ2-5; 7 positions match TRBD1. The CDR3 extends over 14 amino acids. V was clipped by 4 bases and J by 5 bases; unmatched bases: 7. Germline lookup yields CDR1 LNHDA and CDR2 SQIVND (reference sequence). In nucleotides, the CDR3 is TGTGCCAGTAGTAGTCCAACAGGGGAGGAGACCCAGTACTTC. Protein: CASSSPTGEETQYF.

This clone turned up a few times. The CDR3 spells CASSDSLAGIDEQFF. CDR3 nucleotides: TGTGCCAGCAGTGACTCTTTAGCGGGGATCGATGAGCAGTTCTTC. The chain links TRBV6-4 to TRBJ2-1; TRBD2 matches at 8 bases. J gave up 8 bases and V 0 bases, and 6 bases lay outside the gene matches. The germline V gene has CDR1 MRHNA and CDR2 SNTAGT. This CDR3 contains 15 residues.

The rearrangement uses TRBV7-9 and TRBJ2-3; D may be TRBD1 (6 bases). Per the germline V gene, CDR1 is SEHNR and CDR2 is FQNEAQ (reference sequence). The CDR3 is 14 residues long. The ends were cut back, 5 bases at V and 2 bases at J, with 11 bases in the middle. This chain's CDR3 is CASSPRGPTDTQYF. CDR3 nucleotide sequence: TGTGCCAGCAGCCCCAGGGGCCCCACAGATACGCAGTATTTT.

The chain combines TRBV7-6 with TRBJ2-4; D gene uncertain. Germline V lookup: CDR1 SGHVS, CDR2 FNYEAQ. The CDR3 loop spans 15 amino acids. V was cut by 5 bases and J by 0 bases, with 11 bases left in between. The CDR3 loop reads CASSPEIIAKNIQYF. The DNA of the CDR3 is TGTGCCAGCAGCCCAGAAATCATAGCCAAAAACATTCAGTACTTC.